The 24 T cell receptor beta chains below were found in one sample sequenced in a study of beta chain features in type 1 diabetes. Expressed TCRB transcripts were sequenced, since all the RNA that had been isolated was reverse transcribed. The data were produced by immunoSEQ multiplex PCR, yet TCRdb's version contains in-frame clones alone and is incomplete. Here the sample spans 400,000 to 550,000 clones, about 10% being singletons. Sequenced material: naive CD4+ T cells from blood. The source of these receptors is a young woman in good health.

The CDR3: CASSFAGNEQYV. CDR3 sequence (DNA): TGTGCCAGCAGTTTCGCCGGGAACGAGCAGTACGTC. The rearrangement joins TRBV28 to TRBJ2-7, with D perhaps TRBD2 (5 bases). Looked up from germline, CDR1 is MDHEN and CDR2 is SYDVKM. The CDR3 consists of 12 residues. Trimming took off 3 bases at V and 5 bases at J, with 8 bases between the two ends.

The chain's CDR3 is CASSHPRPGGGSTDTQYF. CDR3 in DNA: TGCGCCAGCAGCCATCCTCGACCCGGCGGGGGGAGCACAGATACGCAGTATTTT. The chain employs TRBV4-1 and TRBJ2-3; 8 bases are a match to TRBD2. Losses at the gene ends were 3 bases for V and 0 bases for J; bases not matched to a gene: 11. Germline CDR1 is MGHRA and CDR2 is YSYEKL. The CDR3 loop spans 18 amino acids.

The CDR3 DNA reads TGTGCCAGCAGTTACTGGTCGGGAGTCACAGATACGCAGTATTTT. Its translation is CASSYWSGVTDTQYF. The chain recombines TRBV6-6 with TRBJ2-3; tentatively, D is TRBD2 (6 bases). CDR3 length: 15 amino acids. V dropped 1 base and J dropped 2 bases, with 10 bases sitting between them. Germline V CDR1 and CDR2: MNHNY, SVGAGI (reference sequence).

The genes are TRBV27 and TRBJ2-6; D ambiguous. V lost 6 bases to trimming and J lost 0 bases, with 6 bases between them. This CDR3 comprises 14 residues. Germline V lookup: CDR1 MNHEY, CDR2 SMNVEV (reference sequence). CDR3 region: CASRRGSGANVLTF. CDR3 in DNA: TGTGCCAGCAGGCGAGGCTCTGGGGCCAACGTCCTGACTTTC.

The chain joins TRBV11-2 to TRBJ2-1; TRBD2 matches 9 bases. Germline CDR1 reads SGHAT; CDR2 reads FQNNGV. J gave up 4 bases and V 4 bases, and 5 bases lay outside the gene matches. The CDR3 extends over 15 amino acids. This CDR3 reads CASSSLAGRYNEQFF. The CDR3 region has the DNA TGTGCCAGCAGCTCCCTAGCGGGAAGGTACAATGAGCAGTTCTTC.

The V gene is TRBV7-9, the J gene TRBJ1-5; D is undetermined. This CDR3 region has 12 residues. V shed 1 base and J shed 9 bases, with 7 bases lying between them. Germline CDR1 and CDR2: SEHNR and FQNEAQ (reference sequence). The chain's CDR3 is CASSLGAGPQHF. The CDR3 DNA is TGTGCCAGCAGCTTAGGGGCAGGGCCCCAGCATTTT.

This clone occurred a few times. The rearrangement joins TRBV7-9 to TRBJ2-7; possible D gene TRBD1, 5 bases. The germline V and J ends were trimmed by 5 bases and 6 bases, with 17 bases remaining between them. The CDR3 runs 14 residues. Looked up from germline, CDR1 is SEHNR and CDR2 is FQNEAQ (reference sequence). The CDR3 bases are TGTGCCAGCAGCCCGTATGGGCAGGGTGGCGAGCAGTACTTC. Translation: CASSPYGQGGEQYF.

This clone was seen more than once but under ten times. The rearrangement links TRBV5-4 to TRBJ2-7, with D maybe TRBD2 (5 bases). Trimming removed 0 bases from V and 3 bases from J, with 13 bases in between. Germline lookup yields CDR1 SGHNT and CDR2 YYREEE (reference sequence). This CDR3 has 15 amino acids. The CDR3 loop is CASSLGRGLNYEQYF. CDR3 bases: TGTGCCAGCAGCTTGGGGAGAGGACTCAACTACGAGCAGTACTTC.

The sample holds a few counts of this clone. The chain couples TRBV29-1 to TRBJ1-2, with TRBD1 identical over 7 bases. The germline V gene has CDR1 SQVTM and CDR2 ANQGSEA. Germline trimming cut 6 bases from V and 4 bases from J; bases unmatched to any gene: 11. CDR3 length equals 14 residues. The CDR3 region has the DNA TGCAGCGTATTTTCAGGGGGTTGGTTCTATGGCTACACCTTC. Its protein is CSVFSGGWFYGYTF.

This chain's CDR3 is CASSLKPGQMKSFF. Here the CDR3 DNA reads TGCGCCAGCAGCTTGAAACCGGGGCAGATGAAATCTTTCTTT. V and J are TRBV5-1 and TRBJ1-1; D is possibly TRBD1 (5 bases). Germline CDR1 is SGHRS and CDR2 is YFSETQ. This CDR3 is built from 14 residues. V was cut by 1 base and J by 12 bases, with 19 bases left in between. Together with reference TRBV5-1 and TRBJ1-1, the CDR3 gives the full variable domain: KAGVTQTPRYLIKTRGQQVTLSCSPISGHRSVSWYQQTPGQGLQFLFEYFSETQRNKGNFPGRFSGRQFSNSRSEMNVSTLELGDSALYLCASSLKPGQMKSFFGQGTRLTVV.

This clone has just a few counts. The rearrangement links TRBV11-3 to TRBJ2-2; TRBD2 is a possible D gene (5 bases). V lost 4 bases and J lost 7, with 19 bases in between. CDR1 is SGHNT, CDR2 YENEEA, per germline. The CDR3 sequence is 16 residues long. This CDR3 is CASSSRPLESGGELFF. Written as DNA, the CDR3 is TGTGCCAGCAGCTCCCGACCACTAGAATCCGGCGGGGAGCTGTTTTTT. Full variable domain (missing parts from reference TRBV11-3 and TRBJ2-2): EAGVVQSPRYKIIEKKQPVAFWCNPISGHNTLYWYLQNLGQGPELLIRYENEEAVDDSQLPKDRFSAERLKGVDSTLKIQPAELGDSAVYLCASSSRPLESGGELFFGEGSRLTVL.

This clone was detected a few times. The V gene is TRBV5-1, the J gene TRBJ2-5; perhaps TRBD1 as D (6 bases). In germline, CDR1 is SGHRS, CDR2 YFSETQ. The V end was cut by 3 bases, the J end by 5 bases, with 20 bases between. The CDR3 consists of 16 residues. The CDR3: CASSSQTGTTMETQYF. Written as DNA, the CDR3 is TGCGCCAGCAGCTCCCAAACCGGGACAACCATGGAGACCCAGTACTTC.

This clone came up a few times. CDR3 nucleotide sequence: TGTGCCAGCAGTGATGGCCTAGGAGAGACCCAGTACTTC. It is translated as CASSDGLGETQYF. The chain is built from TRBV2 and TRBJ2-5; D unresolved. Deletions cut 3 bases from V and 4 bases from J, with 9 bases between. Germline assignment: CDR1 SNHLY and CDR2 FYNNEI. The CDR3 has 13 amino acids.

This clone showed up just a few times. V usage is TRBV7-3 and J usage is TRBJ2-5; perhaps D is TRBD1 or TRBD2 (6 bases each). The CDR3 length is 16 residues. Trimming took off 3 bases at V and 1 base at J, with 15 bases between the two ends. CDR1 and CDR2 from the germline V gene are SGHTA and FQGTGA. The CDR3 bases are TGTGCCAGCAGCTTGGGAGGTCGGGGGCTCCAAGAGACCCAGTACTTC. Its translation is CASSLGGRGLQETQYF.

This clone was detected only a few times. V gene TRBV25-1 combines with J gene TRBJ2-2; no clear D gene. In germline, CDR1 is MGHDK, CDR2 SYGVNS. V was clipped by 4 bases and J by 7 bases, with 13 bases between them. The CDR3 covers 14 residues. The CDR3 sequence: CASSVSLPHGELFF. In DNA form, the CDR3 reads TGTGCCAGCAGTGTGTCATTACCCCACGGGGAGCTGTTTTTT.

This clone was seen more than once but under ten times. V and J are TRBV7-9 and TRBJ1-3, with TRBD1 matching over 10 bases. The germline V gene encodes CDR1 SEHNR and CDR2 FQNEAQ (reference sequence). The CDR3 totals 16 residues. The ends lost 5 bases at V and 7 bases at J; junction bases unmatched: 11. CDR3 coding DNA: TGTGCCAGCAGCCCTAAACCGGGACAGGGGAAGAACACCATATATTTT. It translates to CASSPKPGQGKNTIYF.

This clone has only a few counts. This chain joins TRBV28 and TRBJ2-3; D not certain. Germline CDR1 is MDHEN and CDR2 is SYDVKM. The V gene lost 3 bases and the J gene lost 6 bases, with 13 bases spanning the gap. The CDR3 sequence is 14 residues long. Here the CDR3 reads CASSFSLLGDTQYF. The CDR3 region has the DNA TGTGCCAGCAGTTTCTCGTTGTTGGGGGATACGCAGTATTTT.

In its sample, this clone was seen a few times. The chain uses TRBV28 and TRBJ2-6; weak D call: TRBD1 (5 bases). Germline V gene lookup returns CDR1 MDHEN and CDR2 SYDVKM. The CDR3 has 16 residues. Trimming pared 7 bases from V and 0 bases from J, leaving 13 bases between. The CDR3 protein is CASTVDSSSGANVLTF. The CDR3 DNA reads TGTGCCAGCACTGTTGACAGCTCCTCTGGGGCCAACGTCCTGACTTTC.

This clone occurred a few times. The V call is TRBV29-1, the J call TRBJ1-1; D not certain. The CDR3 runs 16 residues. The V gene's germline CDR1 is SQVTM and CDR2 ANQGSEA. Trimming stripped 6 bases from V and 1 base from J, with 21 bases between. CDR3 region: CSVAGLYTLPNTEAFF. CDR3 sequence (DNA): TGCAGCGTAGCAGGTCTTTACACTCTGCCGAACACTGAAGCTTTCTTT.

This clone has just a few counts. J is TRBJ2-5 and V is TRBV28, with D unresolved. There are 16 residues in the CDR3. Deletions cut 5 bases from V and 0 bases from J, with 16 bases between. CDR1 is MDHEN, CDR2 SYDVKM, per germline. CDR3 bases: TGTGCCAGCAGTCCCCTGACTTACAAGTACCAAGAGACCCAGTACTTC. Protein: CASSPLTYKYQETQYF.

The rearrangement uses TRBV28 and TRBJ2-7; a possible D gene is TRBD2 (6 bases). CDR3 length: 14 amino acids. Germline CDR1 reads MDHEN; CDR2 reads SYDVKM. Trimming took off 6 bases at V and 0 bases at J, with 12 bases between the two ends. This CDR3 is CASRDAGFSYEQYV. The DNA of the CDR3 is TGTGCCAGCAGAGATGCGGGGTTCTCCTACGAGCAGTACGTC.

The V gene is TRBV10-3, the J gene TRBJ2-5, with 9 nucleotides matching TRBD2. Germline V gives CDR1 ENHRY, CDR2 SYGVKD. V lost 8 bases, J lost 5 bases, and 12 bases stayed unmatched. The CDR3 contains 15 residues. This CDR3 is CAIGAAGGPRETQYF. DNA for the CDR3: TGTGCCATCGGTGCGGCGGGAGGGCCGAGGGAGACCCAGTACTTC.

The rearrangement joins TRBV5-4 to TRBJ2-1, with a possible D match to TRBD1 (5 bases). The CDR3 runs 12 residues. V was trimmed by 1 base and J by 6 bases, leaving 5 bases between them. Per germline, CDR1 SGHNT and CDR2 YYREEE (reference sequence). As DNA, the CDR3 is TGTGCCAGCAGCTTGCAGGGCAATGAGCAGTTCTTC. Translating gives CASSLQGNEQFF.

The V and J genes are TRBV18 and TRBJ2-1; 14 bases agree with TRBD2. V lost 3 bases, J lost 11 bases, and 6 bases stayed unmatched. CDR1 is KGHSH and CDR2 is LQKENI in the germline V gene. The CDR3 sequence is 15 residues long. Here the CDR3 DNA reads TGTGCCAGCTCACCGGGACTAGCGGGAGTGTTTAAGCAGTTCTTC. It encodes CASSPGLAGVFKQFF.